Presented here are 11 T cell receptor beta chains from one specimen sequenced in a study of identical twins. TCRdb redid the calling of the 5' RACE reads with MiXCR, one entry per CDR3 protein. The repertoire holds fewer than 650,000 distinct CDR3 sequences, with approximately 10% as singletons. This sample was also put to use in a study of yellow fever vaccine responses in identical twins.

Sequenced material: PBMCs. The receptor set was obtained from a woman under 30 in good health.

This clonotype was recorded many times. The CDR3 here is CASSLDRAYNEQFF. The DNA for the CDR3 is TGCGCCAGCAGCCTCGACAGGGCCTACAATGAGCAGTTCTTC. The chain employs TRBV4-3 and TRBJ2-1; 7 bases align to TRBD1. Germline CDR1 LGHNA, CDR2 YSLEER. The CDR3 loop spans 14 amino acids. V shed 4 bases and J 2 bases; nucleotides not matched to a gene: 2.

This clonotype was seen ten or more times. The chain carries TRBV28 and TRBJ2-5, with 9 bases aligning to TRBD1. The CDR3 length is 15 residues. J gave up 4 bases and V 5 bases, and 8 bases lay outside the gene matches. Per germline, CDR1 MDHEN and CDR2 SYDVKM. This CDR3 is CASSPDRGGGETQYF. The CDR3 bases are TGTGCCAGCAGTCCGGACAGGGGAGGGGGAGAGACCCAGTACTTC.

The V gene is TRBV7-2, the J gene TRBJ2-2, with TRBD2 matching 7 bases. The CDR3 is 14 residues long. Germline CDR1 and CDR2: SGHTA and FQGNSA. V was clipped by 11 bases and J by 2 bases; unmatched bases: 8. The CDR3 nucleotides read TGTGCCGCCCGAGCGGGAATTAACACCGGGGAGCTGTTTTTT. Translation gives CAARAGINTGELFF.

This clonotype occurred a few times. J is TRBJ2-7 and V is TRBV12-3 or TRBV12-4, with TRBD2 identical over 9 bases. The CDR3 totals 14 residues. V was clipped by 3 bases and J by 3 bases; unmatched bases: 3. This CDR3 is CASSLGTSIYEQYF. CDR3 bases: TGTGCCAGCAGTTTGGGGACTAGCATCTACGAGCAGTACTTC.

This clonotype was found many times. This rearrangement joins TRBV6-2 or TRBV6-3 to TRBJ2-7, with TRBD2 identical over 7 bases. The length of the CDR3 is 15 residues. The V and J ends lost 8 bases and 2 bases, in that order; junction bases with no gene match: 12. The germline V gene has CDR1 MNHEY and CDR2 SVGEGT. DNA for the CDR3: TGTGCCAGCGCTTCTGACGGACTAGGCGCCTACGAGCAGTACTTC. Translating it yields CASASDGLGAYEQYF.

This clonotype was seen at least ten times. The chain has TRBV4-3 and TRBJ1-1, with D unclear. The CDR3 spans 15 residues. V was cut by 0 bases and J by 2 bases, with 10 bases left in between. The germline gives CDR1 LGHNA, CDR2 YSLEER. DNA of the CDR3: TGCGCCAGCAGCCAAGACTGGCAGCCTAACACTGAAGCTTTCTTT. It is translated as CASSQDWQPNTEAFF.

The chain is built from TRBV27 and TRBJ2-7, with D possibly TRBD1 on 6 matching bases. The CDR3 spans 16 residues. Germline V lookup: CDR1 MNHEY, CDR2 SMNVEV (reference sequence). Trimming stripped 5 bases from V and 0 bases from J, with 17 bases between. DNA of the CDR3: TGTGCCAGCAGTCCCACAACGGGCAGGGGCTCCTACGAGCAGTACTTC. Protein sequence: CASSPTTGRGSYEQYF.

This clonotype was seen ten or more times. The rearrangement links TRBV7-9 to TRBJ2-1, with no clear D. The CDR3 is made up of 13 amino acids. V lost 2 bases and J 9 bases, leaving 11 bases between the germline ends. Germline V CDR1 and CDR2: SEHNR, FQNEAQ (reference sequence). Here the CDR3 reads CASSLPTLFEQFF. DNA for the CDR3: TGTGCCAGCAGCTTACCGACTTTATTTGAGCAGTTCTTC.

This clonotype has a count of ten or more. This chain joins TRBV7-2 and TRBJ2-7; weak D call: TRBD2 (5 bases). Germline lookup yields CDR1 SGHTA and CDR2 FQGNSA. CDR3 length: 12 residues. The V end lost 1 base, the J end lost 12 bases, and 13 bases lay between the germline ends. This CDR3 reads CASSLGPEDLYF. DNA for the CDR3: TGTGCCAGCAGCTTAGGCCCGGAGGACTTGTACTTC.

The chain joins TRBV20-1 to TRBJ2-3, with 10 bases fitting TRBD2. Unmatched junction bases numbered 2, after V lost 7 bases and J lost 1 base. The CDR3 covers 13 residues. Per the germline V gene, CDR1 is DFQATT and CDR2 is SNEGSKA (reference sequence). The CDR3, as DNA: TGCAGTGGAGCGGGGGGGGGCACAGATACGCAGTATTTT. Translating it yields CSGAGGGTDTQYF.

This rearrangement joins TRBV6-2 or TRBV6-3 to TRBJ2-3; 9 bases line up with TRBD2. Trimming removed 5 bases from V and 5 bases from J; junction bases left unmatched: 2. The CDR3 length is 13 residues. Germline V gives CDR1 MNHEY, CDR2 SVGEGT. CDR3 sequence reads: CASSVLAGDTQYF. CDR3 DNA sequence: TGTGCCAGCAGTGTACTAGCGGGAGATACGCAGTATTTT.